This paragraph reports one T cell receptor beta chain. What it recognizes is unknown. Germline V lookup: CDR1 SGDLS, CDR2 YYNGEE. The CDR3 has 15 residues. The V end lost 4 bases, the J end lost 5 bases, and 18 bases lay between the germline ends. Sequencing was performed with immunoSEQ multiplex PCR; in TCRdb, only in-frame clones are kept and a portion is missing. The table records 75,000 to 95,000 clones, roughly 80% of them present only once. This entry comes from a study of T cells in localized non-small cell lung cancer. Study-level findings and limits: Uninvolved adjacent lung showed the highest T cell clonality, exceeding tumor.

This chain joins TRBV9 and TRBJ2-5; D perhaps matches TRBD2 (6 bases). The source is a man aged 40-75 years with stage II squamous cell lung carcinoma. This specimen consisted of PBMCs, obtained before any cancer treatment. CDR3 coding DNA: TGTGCCAGCAGCTTAACCGGGGGAGAGATGGAGACCCAGTACTTC. It translates to CASSLTGGEMETQYF. Complete variable domain (other parts from reference TRBV9 and TRBJ2-5): DSGVTQTPKHLITATGQRVTLRCSPRSGDLSVYWYQQSLDQGLQFLIQYYNGEERAKGNILERFSAQQFPDLHSELNLSSLELGDSALYFCASSLTGGEMETQYFGPGTRLLVL.